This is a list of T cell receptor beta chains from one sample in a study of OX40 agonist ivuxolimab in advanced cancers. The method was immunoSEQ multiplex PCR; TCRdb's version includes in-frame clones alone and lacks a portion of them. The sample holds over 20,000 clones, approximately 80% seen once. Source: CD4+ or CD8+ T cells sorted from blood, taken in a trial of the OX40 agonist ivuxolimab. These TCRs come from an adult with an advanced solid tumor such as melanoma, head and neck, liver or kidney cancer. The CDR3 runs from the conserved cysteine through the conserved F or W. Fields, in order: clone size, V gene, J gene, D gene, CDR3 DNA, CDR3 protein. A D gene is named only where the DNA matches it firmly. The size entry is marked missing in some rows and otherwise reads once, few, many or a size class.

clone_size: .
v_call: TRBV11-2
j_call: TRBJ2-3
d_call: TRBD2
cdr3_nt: TGTGCCAGCAGCTTAGCGGGAGGGCCAGATACGCAGTATTTT
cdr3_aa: CASSLAGGPDTQYF

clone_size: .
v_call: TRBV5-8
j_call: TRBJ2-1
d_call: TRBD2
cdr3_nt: TGCGCCAGCAGCTCCTTGGGACTAGCGGGAGGGATACAGTACAATGAGCAGTTCTTC
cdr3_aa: CASSSLGLAGGIQYNEQFF

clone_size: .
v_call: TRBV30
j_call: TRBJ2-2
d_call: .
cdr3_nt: TGTGCCTGGAGTGTATCCCCGAACACCGGGGAGCTGTTTTTT
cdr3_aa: CAWSVSPNTGELFF

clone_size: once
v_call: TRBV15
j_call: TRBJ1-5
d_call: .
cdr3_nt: TGTGCCACCAGCAGGGCGACCTTGGGGAGTCAGCCCCAGCATTTT
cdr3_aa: CATSRATLGSQPQHF

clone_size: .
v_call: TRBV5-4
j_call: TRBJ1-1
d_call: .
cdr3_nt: TGTGCCAGCAGCTTCGGGGGCGTGCCTTTCTTT
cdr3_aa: CASSFGGVPFF

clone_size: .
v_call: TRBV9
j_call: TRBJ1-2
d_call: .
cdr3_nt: TGTGCCAGCAGCGTAGAAGGGACCCCAGGAGGTCATGGCTACACCTTC
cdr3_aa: CASSVEGTPGGHGYTF

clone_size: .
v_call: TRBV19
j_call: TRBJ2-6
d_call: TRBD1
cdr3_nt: TGTGCCAGTAATCAGGGGGCCCGCTCTGGGGCCAACGTCCTGACTTTC
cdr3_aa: CASNQGARSGANVLTF

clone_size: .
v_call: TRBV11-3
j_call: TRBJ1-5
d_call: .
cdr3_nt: TGTGCCAGCAGCTGTTTGGGTCAGCCCCAGCATTTT
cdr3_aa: CASSCLGQPQHF

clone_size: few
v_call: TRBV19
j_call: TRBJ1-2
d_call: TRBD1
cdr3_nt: TGTGCCAGTACCCGGGACAGATCAAGGGGGGAGAAAAACTATGGCTACACCTTC
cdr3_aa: CASTRDRSRGEKNYGYTF

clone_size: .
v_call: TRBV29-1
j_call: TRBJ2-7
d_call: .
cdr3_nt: TGCAGCGTTGTACCCCAGCAGGGAAGCTCCTACGAGCAGTACTTC
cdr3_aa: CSVVPQQGSSYEQYF

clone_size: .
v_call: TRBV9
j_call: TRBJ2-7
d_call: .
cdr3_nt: TGTGCCAGCAGCGTAATGGGGTCTTCCTACGAGCAGTACTTC
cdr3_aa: CASSVMGSSYEQYF

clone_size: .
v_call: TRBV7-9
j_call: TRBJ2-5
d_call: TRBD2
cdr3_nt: TGTGCCAGCAGCTATGGGACTAGCGGGGAGACCCAGTACTTC
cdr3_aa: CASSYGTSGETQYF

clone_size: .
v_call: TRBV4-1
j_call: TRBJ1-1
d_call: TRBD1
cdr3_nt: TGCGCCAGCAGCCCCCTTCGACAGGGCCCCTTCATGAACACTGAAGCTTTCTTT
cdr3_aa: CASSPLRQGPFMNTEAFF

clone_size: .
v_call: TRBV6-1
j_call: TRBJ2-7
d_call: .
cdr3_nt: TGTGCCAGCAGACCCCCGTCGGGGGCCTACGAGCAGTACTTC
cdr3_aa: CASRPPSGAYEQYF

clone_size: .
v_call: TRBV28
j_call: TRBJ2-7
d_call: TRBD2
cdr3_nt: TGTGCCAGTAATACAGCGGGGAGTTTCTACGAGCAGTACTTC
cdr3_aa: CASNTAGSFYEQYF

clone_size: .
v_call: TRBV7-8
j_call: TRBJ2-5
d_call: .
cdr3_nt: TGTGCCAGCAGCCCTGGGGCAGAGACCCAGTACTTC
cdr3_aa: CASSPGAETQYF

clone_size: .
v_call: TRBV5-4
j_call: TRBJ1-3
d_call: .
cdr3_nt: TGTGCCAGCAGCTTGATCGGCAGCTCTGGAAACACCATATATTTT
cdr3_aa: CASSLIGSSGNTIYF

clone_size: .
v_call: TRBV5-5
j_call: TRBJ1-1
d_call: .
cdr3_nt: TGTGCCAGCAGCTTGGGTGTAGGCTGGGAGACTGAAGCTTTCTTT
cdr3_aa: CASSLGVGWETEAFF

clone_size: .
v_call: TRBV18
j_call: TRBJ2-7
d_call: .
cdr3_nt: TGTGCCAGCTCACCTAGAATCTACGAGCAGTACTTC
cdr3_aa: CASSPRIYEQYF

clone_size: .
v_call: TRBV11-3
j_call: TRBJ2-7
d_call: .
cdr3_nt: TGTGCCAGCAGCATGGGGACCGTGGGCTACGAGCAGTACTTC
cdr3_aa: CASSMGTVGYEQYF

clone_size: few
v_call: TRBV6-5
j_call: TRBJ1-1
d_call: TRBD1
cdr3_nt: TGTGCCAGCAGTACTGGACAGGGGGCGCTTAGGGCTTTCTTT
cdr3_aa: CASSTGQGALRAFF

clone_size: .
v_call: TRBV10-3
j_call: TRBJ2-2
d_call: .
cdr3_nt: TGTGCCATCAGTGGATATGACAGCGCCTCGAACACCGGGGAGCTGTTTTTT
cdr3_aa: CAISGYDSASNTGELFF

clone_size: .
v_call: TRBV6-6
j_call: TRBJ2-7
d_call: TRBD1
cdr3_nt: TGTGCCAGCAGTTACAGGGACAGGGCCTACGAGCAGTACTTC
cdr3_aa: CASSYRDRAYEQYF

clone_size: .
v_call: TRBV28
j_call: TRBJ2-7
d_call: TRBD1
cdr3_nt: TGTGCCAGCAGTTACTTAACAGGGGTCCTAATCTACGAGCAGTACTTC
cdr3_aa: CASSYLTGVLIYEQYF

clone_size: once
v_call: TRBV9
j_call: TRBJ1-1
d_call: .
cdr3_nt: TGTGCCAGCAGCGTAGCTGGAGGGGGATTGAACACTGAAGCTTTCTTT
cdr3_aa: CASSVAGGGLNTEAFF

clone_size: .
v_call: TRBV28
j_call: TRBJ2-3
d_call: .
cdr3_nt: TGTGCCAGCAGTTTCCAAACAGATACGCAGTATTTT
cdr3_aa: CASSFQTDTQYF

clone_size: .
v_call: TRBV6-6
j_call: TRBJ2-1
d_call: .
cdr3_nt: TGTGCCAGCAGTTACGTCTCCCTGGGTGAGCAGTTCTTC
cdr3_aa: CASSYVSLGEQFF

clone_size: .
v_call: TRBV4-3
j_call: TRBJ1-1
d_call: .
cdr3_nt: TGCGCCAGCAGCCGGGGGAGATGGCAGATGAACACTGAAGCTTTCTTT
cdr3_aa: CASSRGRWQMNTEAFF

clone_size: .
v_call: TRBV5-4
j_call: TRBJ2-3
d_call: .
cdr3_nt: TGTGCCAGCAGCTTGACAGGGTTAGTCGGGGATACGCAGTATTTT
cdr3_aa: CASSLTGLVGDTQYF

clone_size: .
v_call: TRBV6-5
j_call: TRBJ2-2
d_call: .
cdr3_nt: TGTGCCAGCACCGAGGGGATAGAGACCGGGGAGCTGTTTTTT
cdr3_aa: CASTEGIETGELFF

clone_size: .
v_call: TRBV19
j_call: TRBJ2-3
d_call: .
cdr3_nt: TGTGCCAGTAGTCCTACATCAGATACGCAGTATTTT
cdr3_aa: CASSPTSDTQYF

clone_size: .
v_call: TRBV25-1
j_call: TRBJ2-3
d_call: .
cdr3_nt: TGTGCCAGAGGGGTCAGCACAGATACGCAGTATTTT
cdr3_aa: CARGVSTDTQYF

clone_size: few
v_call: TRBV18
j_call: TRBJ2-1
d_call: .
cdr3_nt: TGTGCCAGCTCACCACCTTACAATGAGCAGTTCTTC
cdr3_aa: CASSPPYNEQFF

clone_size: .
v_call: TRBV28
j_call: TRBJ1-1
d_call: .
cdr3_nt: TGTGCCAGCAGCGTACAGGGAGGGTACACTGAAGCTTTCTTT
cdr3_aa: CASSVQGGYTEAFF

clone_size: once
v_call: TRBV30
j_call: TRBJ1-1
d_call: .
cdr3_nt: TGTGCCTGGACAGGATTGAACACTGAGGCTTTCTTT
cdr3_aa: CAWTGLNTEAFF

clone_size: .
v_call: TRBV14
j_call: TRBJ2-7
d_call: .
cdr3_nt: TGTGCCAGCAGACAGACGGGTTCCGAGCAGTACTTC
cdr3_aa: CASRQTGSEQYF

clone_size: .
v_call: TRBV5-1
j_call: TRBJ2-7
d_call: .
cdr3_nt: TGCGCCAGCAGCTTGAGACAGGCGACCTACGAGCAGTACTTC
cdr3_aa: CASSLRQATYEQYF

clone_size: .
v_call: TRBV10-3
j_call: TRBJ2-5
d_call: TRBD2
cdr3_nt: TGTGCCATCAGTGGACTAGCGGGACACCAAGAGACCCAGTACTTC
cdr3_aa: CAISGLAGHQETQYF

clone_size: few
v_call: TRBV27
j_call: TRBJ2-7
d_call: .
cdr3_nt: TGTGCCAGCAGTTTATCCGCGGGATTTAGGTACGAGCAGTACTTC
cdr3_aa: CASSLSAGFRYEQYF

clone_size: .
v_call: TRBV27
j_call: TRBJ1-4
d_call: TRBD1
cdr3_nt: TGTGCCAGCAGCGTCTCGCCGGACAGGGTTGAAAAACTGTTTTTT
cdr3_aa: CASSVSPDRVEKLFF

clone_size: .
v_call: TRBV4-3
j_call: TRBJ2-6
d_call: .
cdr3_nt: TGCGCCAGCAGCCAAGAACTCCTGGTCTCCGGGGCCAACGTCCTGACTTTC
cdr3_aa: CASSQELLVSGANVLTF

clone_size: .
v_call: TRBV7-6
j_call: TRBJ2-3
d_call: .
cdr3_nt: TGTGCCAGCAGCCGCGTCACAGATACGCAGTATTTT
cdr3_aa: CASSRVTDTQYF

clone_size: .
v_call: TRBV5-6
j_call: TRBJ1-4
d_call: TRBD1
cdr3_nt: TGTGCCAGCAGCCCGGGCGGACAGGGGGGAGAAAAACTGTTTTTT
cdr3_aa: CASSPGGQGGEKLFF

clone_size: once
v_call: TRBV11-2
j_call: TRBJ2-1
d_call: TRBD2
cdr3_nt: TGTGCCAGCAGCGGGTGGACTAGCGGCGACAATGAGCAGTTCTTC
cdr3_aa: CASSGWTSGDNEQFF

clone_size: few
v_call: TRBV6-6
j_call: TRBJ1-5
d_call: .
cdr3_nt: TGTGCCAGCACGGTTAGCAATCAGCCCCAGCATTTT
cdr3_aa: CASTVSNQPQHF

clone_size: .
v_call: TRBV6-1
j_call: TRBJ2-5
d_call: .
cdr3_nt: TGTGCCAGCAGTATGGGGGCGGCTTTTCGGGAGACCCAGTACTTC
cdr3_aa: CASSMGAAFRETQYF

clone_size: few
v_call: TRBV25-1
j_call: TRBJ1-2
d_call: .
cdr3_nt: TGTGCCAGCAGTAGGGGGACTAATGATGGCTACACCTTC
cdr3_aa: CASSRGTNDGYTF

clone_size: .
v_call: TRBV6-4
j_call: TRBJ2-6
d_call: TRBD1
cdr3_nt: TGTGCCAGCAGTGACTCCAGACAGGGGATCTCTGGGGCCAACGTCCTGACTTTC
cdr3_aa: CASSDSRQGISGANVLTF

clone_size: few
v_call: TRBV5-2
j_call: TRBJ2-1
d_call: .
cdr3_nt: TGTGCCAGCAGCTTGCTCGGGGATGAGCAGTTCTTC
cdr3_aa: CASSLLGDEQFF

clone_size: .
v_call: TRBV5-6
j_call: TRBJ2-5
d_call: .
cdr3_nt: TGTGCCAGCAGCGTCGGACTATCCCCTTTTTATGGGGAGACCCAGTACTTC
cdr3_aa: CASSVGLSPFYGETQYF

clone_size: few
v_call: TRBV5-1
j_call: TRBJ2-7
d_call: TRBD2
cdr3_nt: TGCGCCAGCAGCCCATTTGACGGACTAGCGGGGTCCCAGCAGTACTTC
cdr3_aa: CASSPFDGLAGSQQYF

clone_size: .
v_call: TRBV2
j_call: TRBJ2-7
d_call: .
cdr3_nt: TGTGCCAGCAGGAACCCGACAATAACCTACGAGCAGTACTTC
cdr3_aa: CASRNPTITYEQYF

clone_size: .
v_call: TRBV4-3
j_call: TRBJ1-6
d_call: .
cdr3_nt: TGCGCCAGCAGCCGCGGGTCGGCAGACAATAATTCACCCCTCCACTTT
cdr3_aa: CASSRGSADNNSPLHF

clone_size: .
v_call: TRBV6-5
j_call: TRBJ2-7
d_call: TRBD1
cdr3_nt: TGTGCCAGCAGTTACGGGACAGTCTACGAGCAGTACTTC
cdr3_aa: CASSYGTVYEQYF

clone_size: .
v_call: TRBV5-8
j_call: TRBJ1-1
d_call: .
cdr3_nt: TGTGCCAGCACCTCGGACAGCCGGAACACTGAAGCTTTCTTT
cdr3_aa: CASTSDSRNTEAFF

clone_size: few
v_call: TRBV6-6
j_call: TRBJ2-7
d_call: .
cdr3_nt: TGTGCCAGCAGGTACACTGGGACCGATAATGAGCAGTACTTC
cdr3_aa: CASRYTGTDNEQYF

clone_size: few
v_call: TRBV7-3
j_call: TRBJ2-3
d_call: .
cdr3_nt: TGTGCCAGCAGCTCACGAGGGGGAGTGGATACGCAGTATTTT
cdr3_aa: CASSSRGGVDTQYF

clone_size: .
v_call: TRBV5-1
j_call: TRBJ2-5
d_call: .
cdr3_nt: TGCGCCAGCAGCTCTGACAGTAGAAGGCAGTACTTC
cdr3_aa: CASSSDSRRQYF